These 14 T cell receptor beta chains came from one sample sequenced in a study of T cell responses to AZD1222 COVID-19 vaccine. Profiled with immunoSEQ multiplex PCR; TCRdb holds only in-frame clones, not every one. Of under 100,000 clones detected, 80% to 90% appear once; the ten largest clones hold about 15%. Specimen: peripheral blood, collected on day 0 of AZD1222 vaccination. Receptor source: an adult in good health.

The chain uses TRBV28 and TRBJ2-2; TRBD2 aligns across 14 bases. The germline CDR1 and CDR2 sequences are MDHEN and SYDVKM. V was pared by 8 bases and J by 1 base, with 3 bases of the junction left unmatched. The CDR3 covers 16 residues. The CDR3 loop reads CASGTSGRGNTGELFF. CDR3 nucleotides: TGTGCCAGCGGGACTAGCGGGAGAGGGAACACCGGGGAGCTGTTTTTT.

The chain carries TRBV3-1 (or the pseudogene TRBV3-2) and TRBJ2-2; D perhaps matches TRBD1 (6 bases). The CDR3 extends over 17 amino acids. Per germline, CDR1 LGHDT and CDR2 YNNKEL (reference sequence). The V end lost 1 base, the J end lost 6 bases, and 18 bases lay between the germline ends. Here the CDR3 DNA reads TGTGCCAGCAGCCAAGTGTTGTCACAGGGTCGGGCCGGGGAGCTGTTTTTT. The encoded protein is CASSQVLSQGRAGELFF.

The CDR3 region has the DNA TGTGCCAGCAGCTTAGATCACATATACAATGAGCAGTTCTTC. Amino acids: CASSLDHIYNEQFF. This chain connects TRBV11-3 to TRBJ2-1; D is undetermined. Trimming stripped 0 bases from V and 4 bases from J, with 7 bases between. CDR3 length equals 14 residues. Germline V gene data show CDR1 as SGHNT and CDR2 as YENEEA.

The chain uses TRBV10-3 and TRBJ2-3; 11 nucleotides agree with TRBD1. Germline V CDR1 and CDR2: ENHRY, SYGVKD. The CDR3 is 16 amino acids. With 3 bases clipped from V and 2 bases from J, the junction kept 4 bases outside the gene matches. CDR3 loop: CAISDGTGGNTDTQYF. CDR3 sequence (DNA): TGTGCCATCAGTGATGGGACAGGGGGAAACACAGATACGCAGTATTTT.

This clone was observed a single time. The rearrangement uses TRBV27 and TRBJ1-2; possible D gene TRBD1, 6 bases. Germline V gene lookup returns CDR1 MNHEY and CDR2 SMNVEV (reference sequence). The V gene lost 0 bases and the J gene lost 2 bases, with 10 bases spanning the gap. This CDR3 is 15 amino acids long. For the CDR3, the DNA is TGTGCCAGCAGTTTATCAGGACAGACGAACTATGGCTACACCTTC. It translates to CASSLSGQTNYGYTF.

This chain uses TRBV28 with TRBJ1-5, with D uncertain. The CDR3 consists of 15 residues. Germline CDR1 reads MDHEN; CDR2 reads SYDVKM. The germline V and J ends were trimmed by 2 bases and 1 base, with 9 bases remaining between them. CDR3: CASSLGPGSNQPQHF. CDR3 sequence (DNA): TGTGCCAGCAGTTTAGGTCCTGGGAGCAATCAGCCCCAGCATTTT.

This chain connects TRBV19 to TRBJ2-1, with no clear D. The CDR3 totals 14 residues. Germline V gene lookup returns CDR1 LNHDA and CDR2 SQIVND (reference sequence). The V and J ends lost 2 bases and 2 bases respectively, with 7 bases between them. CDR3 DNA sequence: TGTGCCAGTAGTATACGGGCGCCCTACAATGAGCAGTTCTTC. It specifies CASSIRAPYNEQFF.

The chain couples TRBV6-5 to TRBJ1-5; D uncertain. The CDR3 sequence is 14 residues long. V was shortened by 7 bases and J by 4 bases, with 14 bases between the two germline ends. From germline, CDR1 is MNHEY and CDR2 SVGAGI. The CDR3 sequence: CASTRPGLNQPQHF. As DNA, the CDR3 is TGTGCCAGCACCCGCCCGGGTCTAAATCAGCCCCAGCATTTT.

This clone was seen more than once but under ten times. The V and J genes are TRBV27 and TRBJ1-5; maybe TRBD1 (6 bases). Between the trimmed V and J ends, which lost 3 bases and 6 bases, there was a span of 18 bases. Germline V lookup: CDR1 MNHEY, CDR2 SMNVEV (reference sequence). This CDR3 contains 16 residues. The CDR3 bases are TGTGCCAGCAGTTTGAGAGGGGGAGCGGGGGGTCAGCCCCAGCATTTT. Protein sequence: CASSLRGGAGGQPQHF.

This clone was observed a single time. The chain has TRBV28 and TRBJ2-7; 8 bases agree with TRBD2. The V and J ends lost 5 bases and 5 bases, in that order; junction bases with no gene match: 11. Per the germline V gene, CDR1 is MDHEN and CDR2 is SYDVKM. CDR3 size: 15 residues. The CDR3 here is CASSGFGTSLNEQYF. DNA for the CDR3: TGTGCCAGCAGTGGGTTCGGGACTAGTCTCAACGAGCAGTACTTC.

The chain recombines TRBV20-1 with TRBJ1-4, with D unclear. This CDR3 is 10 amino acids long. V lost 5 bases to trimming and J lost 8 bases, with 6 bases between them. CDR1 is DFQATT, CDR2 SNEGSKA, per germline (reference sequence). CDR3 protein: CSALREKLFF. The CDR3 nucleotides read TGCAGTGCTCTCCGGGAAAAACTGTTTTTT.

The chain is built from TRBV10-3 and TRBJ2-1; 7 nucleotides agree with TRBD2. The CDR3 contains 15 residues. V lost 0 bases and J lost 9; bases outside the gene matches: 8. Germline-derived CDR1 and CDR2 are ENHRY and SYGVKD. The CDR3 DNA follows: TGTGCCATCAGTGAGTCGGGTGGGAGGGCCGTTGAGCAGTTCTTC. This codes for CAISESGGRAVEQFF.

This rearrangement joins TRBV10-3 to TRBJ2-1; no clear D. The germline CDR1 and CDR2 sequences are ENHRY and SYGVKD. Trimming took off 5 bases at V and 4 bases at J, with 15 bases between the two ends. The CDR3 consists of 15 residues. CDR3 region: CAISRETFTYNEQFF. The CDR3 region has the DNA TGTGCCATCAGTCGAGAAACTTTTACGTACAATGAGCAGTTCTTC.

CDR3 sequence: CSARDQATIYF. DNA for the CDR3: TGCAGTGCTAGAGATCAGGCTACCATATATTTT. V and J are TRBV20-1 and TRBJ1-3; D is uncertain. V gave up 0 bases and J gave up 10 bases, with 7 bases separating them. CDR1 DFQATT and CDR2 SNEGSKA come from the germline V gene (reference sequence). The CDR3 extends over 11 amino acids.